This T cell receptor (beta chain) was sequenced during a study of identical twins. CDR3 size: 11 residues. V lost 5 bases and J lost 5, with 6 bases in between. Notes on the study in general: Reduced insertions were recorded for abundant cord blood beta clonotypes, with no such pattern in memory repertoires. Beta out-of-frame sequences showed weaker excess twin sharing. Conclusions came from cross-sectional statistical analysis, not from following the same donors.

This clonotype occurred many times. Its antigen remains unidentified. Each CDR3 protein is one row after TCRdb ran MiXCR on the 5' RACE reads. The sample has approximately 1.8 million distinct CDR3 sequences, about 31% seen once. Healthy Caucasians alone served as donors. The clonotype comes from a newborn girl in good health. This chain connects TRBV12-3 or TRBV12-4 to TRBJ2-5; D gene ambiguous. Sequenced: cord blood. This CDR3 reads CASSIDETQYF. The CDR3 DNA reads TGTGCCAGCAGTATAGACGAGACCCAGTACTTC.